Described below is a single TCR beta chain sequence and its context. The data belong to a study of regulatory T cells in long-lasting Graves disease. This sample's time point: persistent/refractory GD, antithyroid drugs over 5 years with positive TRAb. The TCR library was made from RNA extracted from PBMCs. The junction had 8 bases not matched to a gene; V was cut back by 3 bases and J by 1 base. CDR3 size: 16 residues. Germline CDR1 is SGHAT and CDR2 is FQNNGV. To make TCR beta libraries, researchers used iRepertoire HTBI primers and Arm-PCR of CDR3 regions. TCRdb re-called the multiplex PCR reads with MiXCR, one entry per CDR3 protein. The table records some 370,000 distinct CDR3 sequences, roughly 23% of them present only once.

This specimen was peripheral blood mononuclear cells (PBMCs), taken when the disease was refractory, from a patient treated with antithyroid drugs. The chain couples TRBV11-2 to TRBJ2-7, with 8 nucleotides matching TRBD2. This clonotype was sampled from a woman aged 40 to 55 with Graves disease. The CDR3 here is CASSFPPGGLSYEQYF. CDR3 coding DNA: TGTGCCAGCAGCTTTCCCCCGGGAGGGCTGTCCTACGAGCAGTACTTC.